The present entry profiles one T cell receptor (beta chain) with its context. The sample originates from a study of cytomegalovirus exposure and HLA in healthy donors. The junction had 14 bases not matched to a gene; V was cut back by 3 bases and J by 1 base. Germline CDR1 SGDLS, CDR2 YYNGEE. This CDR3 spans 18 amino acids. PCR employed 60 Vbeta and 13 Jbeta primers. Only in-frame clones appear in the TCRdb table, and some are missing; sequencing was by immunoSEQ multiplex PCR. This sample has 90,000 to 100,000 clones, with about 80% found just once. This sequence was found in a man aged 40-50 years in good health and CMV-seronegative. The specimen was PBMCs. The chain carries TRBV9 and TRBJ1-1; TRBD1 aligns across 8 bases. The CDR3 DNA reads TGTGCCAGCAGCGCTACAGGGGGGGACACCGCCCAGAACACTGAAGCTTTCTTT. Translation gives CASSATGGDTAQNTEAFF.